The 9 T cell receptor beta chains below were found in one sample sequenced in a study of cytomegalovirus exposure and HLA in healthy donors. PCR involved 60 Vbeta and 13 Jbeta primers. The table came from immunoSEQ multiplex PCR; TCRdb's copy has only in-frame clones and leaves some out. The sample records tens of thousands of clones, about four fifths being singletons. The sequenced sample was PBMCs. The receptors originated from a man in his fifties or sixties in good health and CMV-seronegative.

This chain uses TRBV6-4 with TRBJ2-1, with a weak D call TRBD2 (6 bases). Germline V gene lookup returns CDR1 MRHNA and CDR2 SNTAGT. This CDR3 comprises 14 residues. V lost 0 bases and J lost 9, with 12 bases in between. This CDR3 reads CASSDSPLATEQFF. The CDR3 nucleotides read TGTGCCAGCAGTGACTCGCCGCTAGCGACTGAGCAGTTCTTC.

The J gene is TRBJ2-1, the V gene TRBV4-1; D not certain. CDR1 MGHRA and CDR2 YSYEKL come from the germline V gene. The length of the CDR3 is 13 residues. Trimming removed 4 bases at V and 3 bases at J, with 7 bases between. CDR3 residues: CASSRLVYNEQFF. The DNA for the CDR3 is TGCGCCAGCAGCCGGCTGGTCTACAATGAGCAGTTCTTC.

About this clone: Additional DNA sequences in this sample encode the identical CDR3. The chain recombines TRBV9 with TRBJ2-2, with D maybe TRBD2 (7 bases). Trimming removed 0 bases from V and 4 bases from J, with 10 bases in between. Germline assignment: CDR1 SGDLS and CDR2 YYNGEE. The CDR3 totals 15 residues. This chain's CDR3 is CASSVGGGGTGELFF. The CDR3 DNA follows: TGTGCCAGCAGCGTAGGGGGGGGCGGCACCGGGGAGCTGTTTTTT.

The rearrangement links TRBV10-3 to TRBJ2-3; TRBD2 aligns across 8 bases. CDR1 ENHRY and CDR2 SYGVKD come from the germline V gene. Trimming took 3 bases from V and 6 from J; bases not matched to a gene: 2. The CDR3 is 13 residues long. The CDR3 reads CAISDGGADTQYF. Written as DNA, the CDR3 is TGTGCCATCAGTGACGGGGGGGCGGATACGCAGTATTTT.

Concerning this clone: The junction shows a germline mismatch at one end, possibly a read error. This chain uses TRBV5-6 with TRBJ2-4; 12 bases line up with TRBD2. The CDR3 extends over 14 amino acids. From germline, CDR1 is SGHDT and CDR2 YYEEEE. This CDR3 is CASRTSGGRDRFHF. The CDR3 DNA is TGTGCCAGCAGAACTAGCGGGGGGCGTGACCGATTCCACTTC.

The chain uses TRBV4-2 and TRBJ1-1; D gene unclear. The germline V gene has CDR1 LGHNA and CDR2 YNFKEQ. This CDR3 has 14 residues. Trimming stripped 4 bases from V and 1 base from J, with 10 bases between. The CDR3 spells CASSPWAGNTEAFF. CDR3 nucleotides: TGTGCCAGCAGCCCTTGGGCCGGGAACACTGAAGCTTTCTTT.

J is TRBJ2-6 and V is TRBV7-9; TRBD1 matches at 8 bases. The CDR3 is made up of 17 amino acids. Germline V gene lookup returns CDR1 SEHNR and CDR2 FQNEAQ (reference sequence). V lost 5 bases and J lost 4; bases outside the gene matches: 10. CDR3 in DNA: TGTGCCAGCAGCCAAATAGACAGGGGTTGGGGGGCCAACGTCCTGACTTTC. Its translation is CASSQIDRGWGANVLTF. The variable domain in full, with the rest retrieved from reference TRBV7-9 and TRBJ2-6, is DTGVSQNPRHKITKRGQNVTFRCDPISEHNRLYWYRQTLGQGPEFLTYFQNEAQLEKSRLLSDRFSAERPKGSFSTLEIQRTEQGDSAMYLCASSQIDRGWGANVLTFGAGSRLTVL.

This rearrangement joins TRBV9 to TRBJ1-2; TRBD1 aligns across 7 bases. Germline-derived CDR1 and CDR2 are SGDLS and YYNGEE. The CDR3 consists of 15 residues. Unmatched junction bases numbered 8, after V lost 4 bases and J lost 2 bases. The CDR3 here is CASSPWDSVNYGYTF. DNA for the CDR3: TGTGCCAGCAGCCCGTGGGACAGCGTAAACTATGGCTACACCTTC.

V is TRBV27 and J is TRBJ1-6; no clear D gene. The CDR3 covers 12 residues. Germline CDR1 MNHEY, CDR2 SMNVEV (reference sequence). V was pared by 3 bases and J by 12 bases, with 9 bases between. CDR3 amino acids: CASSFPLRPLHF. The DNA for the CDR3 is TGTGCCAGCAGTTTCCCCCTGCGACCCCTCCACTTT.